This T cell receptor beta chain was recovered during a study of beta chain features in type 1 diabetes. The wider study: There was similarity between patients and healthy donors in age, gender and cell yields.

The isolated RNA, all of it, was reverse transcribed, so expressed TCRB transcripts were what got sequenced. Some clones are missing from TCRdb's copy, which holds only in-frame ones; the method was immunoSEQ multiplex PCR. The repertoire has about 360,000 clones, over 10% of them found once; the top ten carry around 0.015%. The material sequenced was naive CD4+ T cells from blood. The origin of this receptor is a man younger than 35 in good health.

The CDR3 sequence: CAWSAPQGPGPQHF. The CDR3 region has the DNA TGTGCCTGGAGTGCCCCACAGGGGCCCGGGCCCCAGCATTTT. This chain connects TRBV30 to TRBJ1-5; 7 bases line up with TRBD1. V shed 1 base, J shed 9 bases, and the junction held 9 bases outside the gene matches. Per the germline V gene, CDR1 is GTSNPN and CDR2 is SVGIG (reference sequence). This CDR3 is built from 14 residues.